What follows are 15 T cell receptor beta chains derived from one specimen sequenced in a study of shared clonotypes between healthy human individuals. Produced via immunoSEQ multiplex PCR; TCRdb's table is partial and in-frame only. The top ten clones hold approximately 0.4% of a sample with roughly 1,600,000 clones, 98% of them seen once. Specimen: naive CD4+ T cells sorted from blood. Indicated subset: CD45RA+ positively selected. The receptors stem from a young man in good health.

The table lists this clone with a count of one. DNA for the CDR3: TGTGCCAGCAGCGAAACGGGGGGTCTGGCTTTTAGCACCGGGGAGCTGTTTTTT. Encoded protein: CASSETGGLAFSTGELFF. V and J are TRBV9 and TRBJ2-2; 7 nucleotides align to TRBD2. Germline trimming cut 3 bases from V and 4 bases from J; bases unmatched to any gene: 15. From germline, CDR1 is SGDLS and CDR2 YYNGEE. The CDR3 is 18 residues long.

Points on this clone: The same CDR3 arises from other DNA sequences in this sample as well. The chain uses TRBV5-1 and TRBJ2-3; 9 nucleotides agree with TRBD1. The trim removed 3 bases at V and 2 bases at J, leaving 4 bases unmatched. Germline CDR1 reads SGHRS; CDR2 reads YFSETQ. CDR3 length equals 15 residues. The CDR3 reads CASSSGQGNTDTQYF. The CDR3 coding sequence is TGCGCCAGCAGCTCGGGACAGGGAAACACAGATACGCAGTATTTT.

This chain links TRBV21-1 with TRBJ2-7; TRBD2, the D gene given by the table, was not confirmed from the DNA. TRBV21-1 is shown as a pseudogene. The CDR3 totals 17 residues. In nucleotides, the CDR3 is TGTGCCAGCAGCAAAGAACCGGGCGGGAGGGCCGAGTACGAGCAGTACTTC. Residues: CASSKEPGGRAEYEQYF.

This clone was recorded only once. The rearrangement links TRBV7-9 to TRBJ1-1; D is unclear. This CDR3 is built from 12 residues. Germline CDR1 is SEHNR and CDR2 is FQNEAQ (reference sequence). Trimming left V 1 base short and J 10 bases short, with 10 bases between. CDR3 DNA sequence: TGTGCCAGCAGCTTAGATCCCGATGCAGCTTTCTTT. This gives the protein CASSLDPDAAFF.

J is TRBJ2-1 and V is TRBV4-3, with 11 bases that match TRBD2. The J segment lost 9 bases and the V segment lost 3 bases, leaving 10 bases of the junction unmatched. The CDR3 is made up of 16 amino acids. Germline-derived CDR1 and CDR2 are LGHNA and YSLEER. CDR3 loop: CASSQVAGGPDGEQFF. DNA for the CDR3: TGCGCCAGCAGCCAGGTAGCGGGAGGGCCGGATGGTGAGCAGTTCTTC.

Points on this clone: This CDR3 is also generated by other DNA sequences in the sample. This chain connects TRBV5-1 to TRBJ1-2; the D is unclear. This CDR3 has 13 residues. The germline V gene encodes CDR1 SGHRS and CDR2 YFSETQ. The V end was cut by 2 bases, the J end by 5 bases, with 10 bases between. The CDR3 here is CASSFDRNYGYTF. The CDR3 region has the DNA TGCGCCAGCAGCTTTGACCGGAATTATGGCTACACCTTC.

The chain employs TRBV5-1 and TRBJ1-4; unclear D gene. Germline-derived CDR1 and CDR2 are SGHRS and YFSETQ. The CDR3 contains 15 residues. With 4 bases removed from V and 0 bases from J, the gap between germline ends came to 10 bases. The DNA for the CDR3 is TGCGCCAGCAGCGACCCGTCTGCAACTAATGAAAAACTGTTTTTT. Protein: CASSDPSATNEKLFF.

The V call is TRBV30, the J call TRBJ2-2; 10 bases align to TRBD2. The germline V gene encodes CDR1 GTSNPN and CDR2 SVGIG (reference sequence). The trim removed 1 base at V and 6 bases at J, leaving 5 bases unmatched. This CDR3 has 15 amino acids. The DNA of the CDR3 is TGTGCCTGGAGTGAGGCTAGCGGGAGCCCCGGGGAGCTGTTTTTT. It translates to CAWSEASGSPGELFF. Together with reference TRBV30 and TRBJ2-2, the CDR3 gives the full variable domain: SQTIHQWPATLVQPVGSPLSLECTVEGTSNPNLYWYRQAAGRGLQLLFYSVGIGQISSEVPQNLSASRPQDRQFILSSKKLLLSDSGFYLCAWSEASGSPGELFFGEGSRLTVL.

This chain links TRBV5-1 with TRBJ1-4; no clear D gene. The length of the CDR3 is 14 residues. Germline V CDR1 and CDR2: SGHRS, YFSETQ. V lost 0 bases to trimming and J lost 4 bases, with 7 bases between them. The CDR3 sequence: CASSLEAINEKLFF. In nucleotides, the CDR3 is TGCGCCAGCAGCTTGGAGGCGATTAATGAAAAACTGTTTTTT.

The genes are TRBV11-2 and TRBJ2-7, with D perhaps TRBD2 (5 bases). Looked up from germline, CDR1 is SGHAT and CDR2 is FQNNGV. The CDR3 length is 15 residues. The V end lost 4 bases, the J end lost 3 bases, and 16 bases lay between the germline ends. The CDR3 nucleotides read TGTGCCAGCAGCTCCCGCAAGGAGGTAGTCTACGAGCAGTACTTC. Translated: CASSSRKEVVYEQYF.

This chain links TRBV5-4 with TRBJ2-2; D is perhaps TRBD1 or TRBD2 (6 bases each). Per the germline V gene, CDR1 is SGHNT and CDR2 is YYREEE (reference sequence). This CDR3 is built from 16 residues. The V and J ends lost 0 bases and 6 bases respectively, with 15 bases between them. The CDR3 region is CASSLVHREEAGELFF. CDR3 coding DNA: TGTGCCAGCAGCTTGGTTCACAGGGAGGAGGCCGGGGAGCTGTTTTTT.

V and J are TRBV11-2 and TRBJ2-1; perhaps D is TRBD1 or TRBD2 (5 bases each). Germline V gene sequence: CDR1 SGHAT, CDR2 FQNNGV. The CDR3 contains 19 residues. V was pared by 1 base and J by 0 bases, with 19 bases between. The CDR3 region is CASSLGGALPTGSYNEQFF. The DNA of the CDR3 is TGTGCCAGCAGCTTAGGAGGGGCCCTCCCGACTGGCTCCTACAATGAGCAGTTCTTC. The whole variable domain, remainder taken from reference TRBV11-2 and TRBJ2-1, is EAGVAQSPRYKIIEKRQSVAFWCNPISGHATLYWYQQILGQGPKLLIQFQNNGVVDDSQLPKDRFSAERLKGVDSTLKIQPAKLEDSAVYLCASSLGGALPTGSYNEQFFGPGTRLTVL.

This clone came up once. The DNA is left out, because the CDR3 cannot be placed on it with certainty; the CDR3 is given as TCRdb lists it. The J gene is TRBJ1-1, the V gene TRBV5-1. Germline CDR1 reads SGHRS; CDR2 reads YFSETQ. The CDR3 contains 16 residues when both ends are counted. The CDR3: CASSLFGSGLNTEAFF.

This chain connects TRBV6-1 to TRBJ1-3, with unresolved D. The V end lost 8 bases, the J end lost 2 bases, and 10 bases lay between the germline ends. CDR3 length equals 13 residues. Germline lookup yields CDR1 MNHNS and CDR2 SASEGT. The CDR3 is CASVPATGNTIYF. CDR3 nucleotides: TGTGCCAGCGTTCCAGCGACTGGAAACACCATATATTTT.

The chain recombines TRBV2 with TRBJ2-2, with 7 bases aligning to TRBD1. This CDR3 is built from 15 residues. Germline CDR1 and CDR2: SNHLY and FYNNEI. Unmatched junction bases numbered 5, after V lost 7 bases and J lost 0 bases. The CDR3 DNA reads as TGTGCCAGCACCGGGACAGCCGCGAACACCGGGGAGCTGTTTTTT. It translates to CASTGTAANTGELFF.